These 20 T cell receptor beta chains were all obtained from the same sample, sequenced in a study of T cells in Graves' hyperthyroidism and ophthalmopathy (dated by TCRdb to about 2019). Libraries were made using multiplex PCR. The data were produced on an Illumina HiSeq 2000. The TCR beta CDR3 regions were amplified from the RNA transcripts. For the first round of RT-PCR on the TCR CDR3, the HTBI primer set was used together with the Qiagen OneStep RT-PCR kit. TCRdb reworked the public reads: Q25 trimming with fastp, MiXCR clone assembly, productive beta chains retained. Every entry covers one CDR3 protein and lists the most common genes and DNA from its rows. For this sample there are some 620,000 distinct CDR3 sequences; about 16% appear just once. The ten largest clones represent 3.8% of the sample. Specimen: blood. These receptors all come from a woman younger than 45 with Graves' hyperthyroidism.

This clonotype was recorded many times. The chain employs TRBV6-1 and TRBJ2-1, with 9 bases identical to TRBD2. This CDR3 comprises 18 residues. Germline-derived CDR1 and CDR2 are MNHNS and SASEGT. Trimming removed 5 bases from V and 2 bases from J; junction bases left unmatched: 13. The CDR3 coding sequence is TGTGCCAGCAGTCCCCGGACTAGCGACGCGTACCCCTACAATGAGCAGTTCTTC. Translation gives CASSPRTSDAYPYNEQFF.

In this sample, this clonotype turned up many times. Written as DNA, the CDR3 is TGCGCCAGCAGCTTGGGGGATGTGTACACTGAAGCTTTCTTT. The encoded protein is CASSLGDVYTEAFF. The V call is TRBV5-1, the J call TRBJ1-1, with D hard to call. The germline gives CDR1 SGHRS, CDR2 YFSETQ. CDR3 size: 14 residues. Trimming removed 0 bases at V and 3 bases at J, with 9 bases between.

The table lists this clonotype with many counts. The chain combines TRBV12-3 or TRBV12-4 with TRBJ1-2; 8 positions match TRBD1. CDR3 size: 17 residues. The V gene end was trimmed by 3 bases and the J gene end by 6 bases; junction bases not matched to a gene: 15. This CDR3 reads CASSFVGAGGEYNGYTF. CDR3 nucleotide sequence: TGTGCCAGCAGTTTTGTGGGGGCAGGGGGCGAGTATAATGGCTACACCTTC.

This clonotype has a count of ten or more. The chain carries TRBV11-2 and TRBJ2-7, with D perhaps TRBD2 (5 bases). V dropped 8 bases and J dropped 3 bases, with 17 bases sitting between them. CDR3 size: 14 residues. The germline CDR1 and CDR2 sequences are SGHAT and FQNNGV. Written as DNA, the CDR3 is TGTGCCAGCGCCCGTGAGGCGGGTAACTACGAGCAGTACTTC. Translating it yields CASAREAGNYEQYF.

This clonotype showed up just a few times. The chain uses TRBV25-1 and TRBJ1-4, with 8 bases matching TRBD1. CDR1 and CDR2 (germline): MGHDK, SYGVNS. The V and J ends lost 7 bases and 2 bases, in that order; junction bases with no gene match: 18. The CDR3 has 19 residues. As DNA, the CDR3 is TGTGCCAGCATTGGACAGGGCTATGGTTTTATATGGACTAATGAAAAACTGTTTTTT. Translating gives CASIGQGYGFIWTNEKLFF.

The chain joins TRBV14 to TRBJ2-7, with 9 bases aligning to TRBD2. V lost 1 base to trimming and J lost 3 bases; unmatched junction nucleotides: 1. The germline gives CDR1 SGHDN, CDR2 FVKESK. CDR3 length: 14 residues. CDR3 loop: CASSQVAGDYEQYF. Written as DNA, the CDR3 is TGTGCCAGCAGCCAAGTAGCGGGAGACTACGAGCAGTACTTC.

This clonotype has at least ten counts. The rearrangement links TRBV27 to TRBJ2-7, with 8 bases that match TRBD2. Germline-derived CDR1 and CDR2 are MNHEY and SMNVEV (reference sequence). Trimming removed 8 bases from V and 2 bases from J; junction bases left unmatched: 17. The CDR3 runs 17 residues. CDR3 in amino acids: CASSSGVQRESPYEQYF. The CDR3 DNA sequence: TGTGCCAGCTCTTCTGGGGTTCAGCGGGAGTCTCCCTACGAGCAGTACTTC.

The chain joins TRBV24-1 to TRBJ1-4, with D possibly matching TRBD1 (5 bases). Germline V CDR1 and CDR2: KGHDR, SFDVKD. This CDR3 has 16 residues. The germline V and J ends were trimmed by 3 bases and 10 bases, with 20 bases remaining between them. The CDR3 DNA sequence: TGTGCCACCAGTGATCCGACGGGACCTGGGCTGGGAAAACTGTTTTTT. As protein: CATSDPTGPGLGKLFF.

CDR3 residues: CSAREAGGQTDTQYF. The CDR3 nucleotides are TGCAGTGCTAGAGAGGCAGGAGGGCAAACAGATACGCAGTATTTT. The V call is TRBV20-1, the J call TRBJ2-3, with D possibly TRBD2 on 6 matching bases. Looked up from germline, CDR1 is DFQATT and CDR2 is SNEGSKA (reference sequence). Trimming cost V 0 bases and J 3 bases, with 13 bases left between them. The CDR3 is 15 amino acids.

The chain links TRBV13 to TRBJ2-3; 8 bases fit TRBD1. Trimming at V came to 5 bases and at J to 6 bases, leaving 10 bases not matched to a gene. CDR3 size: 15 residues. The germline V gene encodes CDR1 PRHDT and CDR2 FYEKMQ (reference sequence). This CDR3 is CASSRTGSIGDTQYF. DNA for the CDR3: TGTGCCAGCAGCCGGACAGGGTCCATTGGGGATACGCAGTATTTT. The full variable domain, rest sourced from reference TRBV13 and TRBJ2-3, is AAGVIQSPRHLIKEKRETATLKCYPIPRHDTVYWYQQGPGQDPQFLISFYEKMQSDKGSIPDRFSAQQFSDYHSELNMSSLELGDSALYFCASSRTGSIGDTQYFGPGTRLTVL.

Only a few counts were recorded for this clonotype. The CDR3 loop is CASSDVDSNEKLFF. The CDR3 nucleotides are TGTGCCAGCAGTGATGTGGACAGTAATGAAAAACTGTTTTTT. The V and J genes are TRBV2 and TRBJ1-4; D might be TRBD1 (6 bases). The CDR3 covers 14 residues. Deletions cut 3 bases from V and 4 bases from J, with 9 bases between. Germline CDR1 reads SNHLY; CDR2 reads FYNNEI.

The J gene is TRBJ2-7, the V gene TRBV10-1, with 7 bases that match TRBD1. The germline CDR1 and CDR2 sequences are WNHNN and SYGVQD (reference sequence). The CDR3 sequence is 15 residues long. Trimming cost V 4 bases and J 2 bases; bases outside gene matches: 8. CDR3 loop: CASSVSGQQPYEQYF. For the CDR3, the DNA is TGCGCCAGCAGTGTATCGGGACAGCAGCCCTACGAGCAGTACTTC.

At least ten counts were recorded for this clonotype. The CDR3 DNA sequence: TGTGCCTGGAGTAAGGGAAATGAGCAGTTCTTC. Translation gives CAWSKGNEQFF. The genes are TRBV30 and TRBJ2-1; D is unclear. The CDR3 extends over 11 amino acids. Between the trimmed V and J ends, which lost 2 bases and 7 bases, there was a span of 6 bases. Germline V gives CDR1 GTSNPN, CDR2 SVGIG (reference sequence).

This clonotype was seen many times. The chain joins TRBV3-1 to TRBJ1-5; D is undetermined. Trimming cost V 0 bases and J 6 bases, with 6 bases left between them. Germline V CDR1 and CDR2: LGHDT, YNNKEL (reference sequence). The CDR3 extends over 13 amino acids. CDR3 sequence reads: CASSQDSGQPQHF. For the CDR3, the DNA is TGTGCCAGCAGCCAAGATTCGGGTCAGCCCCAGCATTTT. Full variable domain (rest looked up from reference TRBV3-1 and TRBJ1-5): DTAVSQTPKYLVTQMGNDKSIKCEQNLGHDTMYWYKQDSKKFLKIMFSYNNKELIINETVPNRFSPKSPDKAHLNLHINSLELGDSAVYFCASSQDSGQPQHFGDGTRLSIL.

Concerning this clonotype itself: It may be a read error: a sequence one base away is much more abundant. The CDR3, as DNA: TGTGCCAGCTCACCACCCAGCTTCGAGCAGTACTTC. Translating it yields CASSPPSFEQYF. This chain connects TRBV18 to TRBJ2-7; the D is unclear. V lost 0 bases and J 6 bases, leaving 6 bases between the germline ends. The V gene's germline CDR1 is KGHSH and CDR2 LQKENI. The CDR3 is made up of 12 amino acids.

This clonotype has just a few counts. The J gene is TRBJ1-1, the V gene TRBV29-1, with 8 bases fitting TRBD1. This CDR3 region has 14 residues. The ends lost 2 bases at V and 0 bases at J; junction bases unmatched: 2. Looked up from germline, CDR1 is SQVTM and CDR2 is ANQGSEA. The CDR3 protein is CSVENRGMNTEAFF. The DNA of the CDR3 is TGCAGCGTTGAAAACAGGGGGATGAACACTGAAGCTTTCTTT.

Comments on this clonotype: A much larger clone sits a single nucleotide away, making a read error possible. This chain connects TRBV6-5 to TRBJ2-3; 8 bases agree with TRBD1. CDR1 and CDR2 from the germline V gene are MNHEY and SVGAGI. This CDR3 has 15 residues. CDR3 in DNA: TGTGCCAGCAGTTACTCGGCAGGGGGCACAGATGCGCAGTATTTT. This gives the protein CASSYSAGGTDAQYF.

In its sample, this clonotype was seen a few times. CDR3 coding DNA: TGTGCCTGGAGTGTACTGGGGGTAAATAAGAACACTGAAGCTTTCTTT. This sequence encodes CAWSVLGVNKNTEAFF. The genes are TRBV30 and TRBJ1-1; D is possibly TRBD1 (5 bases). There are 16 residues in the CDR3. Between the trimmed V and J ends, which lost 0 bases and 1 base, there was a span of 15 bases. Germline V gene lookup returns CDR1 GTSNPN and CDR2 SVGIG (reference sequence).

V and J are TRBV30 and TRBJ2-1, with TRBD2 matching over 8 bases. After removal of 5 bases from V and 10 bases from J, the junction contained 13 bases not matched to a gene. Germline lookup yields CDR1 GTSNPN and CDR2 SVGIG (reference sequence). The CDR3 has 14 amino acids. The CDR3 DNA reads as TGTGCCTGGCGAAACCCAGGACTAGCATTGGAGCAGTTCTTC. Its translation: CAWRNPGLALEQFF.

This clonotype was seen repeatedly, ten times or more. This rearrangement joins TRBV28 to TRBJ2-7, with D possibly matching TRBD1 (5 bases). Germline-derived CDR1 and CDR2 are MDHEN and SYDVKM. V lost 4 bases, J lost 0 bases, and 16 bases lay in between. The CDR3 totals 16 residues. This chain's CDR3 is CASSWLTAGSSYEQYF. The CDR3 nucleotides are TGTGCCAGCAGTTGGCTGACAGCCGGTAGCTCCTACGAGCAGTACTTC. Variable domain in full (rest from reference TRBV28 and TRBJ2-7): DVKVTQSSRYLVKRTGEKVFLECVQDMDHENMFWYRQDPGLGLRLIYFSYDVKMKEKGDIPEGYSVSREKKERFSLILESASTNQTSMYLCASSWLTAGSSYEQYFGPGTRLTVT.